These T cell receptor beta chains were read from a single sample in a study of cytomegalovirus exposure and HLA in healthy donors. The table came from immunoSEQ multiplex PCR; TCRdb's copy has only in-frame clones and leaves some out. Among some 130,000 clones listed, about 84% were seen once. The sequenced sample consisted of PBMCs. These receptors were obtained from a boy aged 5 to 17 in good health and CMV-seronegative. The CDR3 runs from the conserved cysteine through the conserved F or W. A D gene is named only where the DNA matches it firmly. Rows give clone size only sometimes, using once, few, many, or a class for an expanded clone.

j_call clone_size v_call d_call cdr3_nt cdr3_aa
TRBJ2-7 few TRBV7-2 - TGTGCCAGCAGCCCCTCCTACGAGCAGTACTTC CASSPSYEQYF
TRBJ1-2 - TRBV5-1 - TGCGCCAGCAGCGACAGGTGGGGCTACACCTTC CASSDRWGYTF
TRBJ1-2 - TRBV18 TRBD1 TGTGCCAGCTCACCGGGGACAGAGCAATATGGCTACACCTTC CASSPGTEQYGYTF
TRBJ2-7 - TRBV7-2 TRBD1 TGTGCCAGCAGCAAAACAGGGGACTACGAGCAGTACTTC CASSKTGDYEQYF
TRBJ2-1 - TRBV5-1 TRBD2 TGCGCCAGCAGCTTGGTAGCGGGAGGGCCTTATGAGCAGTTCTTC CASSLVAGGPYEQFF
TRBJ1-2 once TRBV6-6 - TGTGCCAGCCTCCTCGACAGTTCCTATGGCTACACCTTC CASLLDSSYGYTF
TRBJ1-5 - TRBV27 - TGTGCCAGCAGCCTCCCTTATAGCAATCAGCCCCAGCATTTT CASSLPYSNQPQHF
TRBJ2-5 - TRBV4-3 TRBD2 TGCGCCAGCAGCCAACCTAGCGGGAGAGGCCAAGAGACCCAGTACTTC CASSQPSGRGQETQYF
TRBJ2-1 - TRBV11-2 TRBD2 TGTGCCAGCAGCTTAGAGGCTAGCGGGAGCTATGAGCAGTTCTTC CASSLEASGSYEQFF
TRBJ1-2 once TRBV9 - TGTGCCAGCAGCGTAGCAAGCGTCTATGGCTACACCTTC CASSVASVYGYTF
TRBJ2-4 - TRBV4-3 TRBD2 TGCGCCAGCAGCCAAGATGATCGGGGAGGGGACATTCAGTACTTC CASSQDDRGGDIQYF
TRBJ2-1 few TRBV5-1 TRBD2 TGCGCCAGCAGCCGACTAGCGGCGGGGGCCTACAATGAGCAGTTCTTC CASSRLAAGAYNEQFF
TRBJ2-3 - TRBV6-1 - TGTGCCAGCAGTGATTTGGGGGGAGGGGGTGCAGATACGCAGTATTTT CASSDLGGGGADTQYF
TRBJ2-2 - TRBV11-2 TRBD2 TGTGCCAGCAGCATCGGGACTAGCGGGTACACCGGGGAGCTGTTTTTT CASSIGTSGYTGELFF
TRBJ1-2 - TRBV7-2 - TGTGCCAGCAGCTCCTACAGGGAGGGCTACACCTTC CASSSYREGYTF
TRBJ2-7 - TRBV7-9 - TGTGCCAGCAGCTATCCCTCTACCTACGAGCAGTACTTC CASSYPSTYEQYF
TRBJ2-1 - TRBV14 TRBD1 TGTGCCAGCAGCCCGTACCACACAGGGGGCCGTTCCTACAATGAGCAGTTCTTC CASSPYHTGGRSYNEQFF
TRBJ2-7 few TRBV7-9 - TGTGCCAGCAGCCGCTCCTACGAGCAGTACTTC CASSRSYEQYF
TRBJ1-1 - TRBV7-8 TRBD1 TGTGCCAGCAGCTGGGACCTCAGAACAGGGGCTATGAACACTGAAGCTTTCTTT CASSWDLRTGAMNTEAFF
TRBJ2-1 - TRBV9 TRBD2 TGTGCCAGCAGCGCGGTGTCTAGCGGGAACAATGAGCAGTTCTTC CASSAVSSGNNEQFF
TRBJ1-1 - TRBV18 TRBD1 TGTGCCAGCTCGCGGGACAGGGGGATGACTGAAGCTTTCTTT CASSRDRGMTEAFF
TRBJ1-2 - TRBV7-9 - TGTGCCAGCAGCTTGGGGCCGACGGGTGGCTACACCTTC CASSLGPTGGYTF
TRBJ2-7 - TRBV9 TRBD2 TGTGCCAGCAGCACCGGGACTACAGAGCAGTACTTC CASSTGTTEQYF
TRBJ2-7 - TRBV18 TRBD2 TGTGCCAGCTCACCTAGCGGGAGTTCCTACGAGCAGTACTTC CASSPSGSSYEQYF
TRBJ2-7 - TRBV2 TRBD2 TGTGCCAGCAGTTTGATAAGGGGACTATTGGTCCACGAGCAGTACTTC CASSLIRGLLVHEQYF
TRBJ1-1 - TRBV7-2 - TGTGCCAGCAGCCCCACGGGGGATCTTCAAGCTTTCTTT CASSPTGDLQAFF
TRBJ2-5 - TRBV5-1 - TGCGCCAGCAGCCGGGAAGAGACCCAGTACTTC CASSREETQYF
TRBJ2-5 once TRBV7-2 TRBD2 TGTGCCAGCAGCTTAGGGGGAGGGGAGCGCGAGACCCAGTACTTC CASSLGGGERETQYF
TRBJ2-5 - TRBV5-6 - TGTGCCAGCAGCTTGGGGCAGGGGAAAGAGACCCAGTACTTC CASSLGQGKETQYF
TRBJ2-7 few TRBV28 TRBD1 TGTGCCAGCAGCTCCCCTGGGACAGGGGACAACGAGCAGTACTTC CASSSPGTGDNEQYF
TRBJ1-2 - TRBV30 - TGTGCCTGGAGTGGCAGTGTACGGGATTGTGGCTACACCTTC CAWSGSVRDCGYTF
TRBJ2-7 - TRBV28 TRBD1 TGTGCCAGCAGTTTTCAGGACAGGGAGTTCTCCTACGAGCAGTACTTC CASSFQDREFSYEQYF
TRBJ2-1 once TRBV11-2 TRBD2 TGTGCCAGCAATAAGGGACTAGCGTATAACAATGAGCAGTTCTTC CASNKGLAYNNEQFF
TRBJ2-7 - TRBV30 TRBD2 TGTGCCTGGAGGGGGCTAGCGGGAGTCTCCTACGAGCAGTACTTC CAWRGLAGVSYEQYF
TRBJ2-1 - TRBV7-2 - TGTGCCAGCAGCTTATGGAAGGCAGGGGGGAATGAGCAGTTCTTC CASSLWKAGGNEQFF
TRBJ2-7 - TRBV4-1 - TGCGCCAGCAGCCAAGAAGGAGGGGCCTACGAGCAGTACTTC CASSQEGGAYEQYF
TRBJ2-7 - TRBV5-1 - TGCGCCAGCAGCTTGAGTATGCGCGAGCAGTACTTC CASSLSMREQYF
TRBJ2-7 - TRBV5-1 - TGCGCCAGCAGTCACGGACCAGCGGAAGATACGGACGAGCAGTACTTC CASSHGPAEDTDEQYF
TRBJ2-1 - TRBV7-2 TRBD2 TGTGCCAGCAGCTTAGTGGTGACTAGCGGGAGTAATGAGCAGTTCTTC CASSLVVTSGSNEQFF
TRBJ1-2 once TRBV19 - TGTGCCAGTAGTATCTGGGGAGGGATGTCGAACTATGGCTACACCTTC CASSIWGGMSNYGYTF
TRBJ2-7 - TRBV19 - TGTGCCAGTAGTATAGGCGCCGTTTCCTACGAGCAGTACTTC CASSIGAVSYEQYF
TRBJ1-5 - TRBV6-1 TRBD1 TGTGCCAGCAGTGAAGGTCCCACAGGGGGTGGTCAGCCCCAGCATTTT CASSEGPTGGGQPQHF
TRBJ2-1 - TRBV1 - TGCACCAGCAATTTACCAGCGGGAGGGATAAATGAGCAGTTCTTC CTSNLPAGGINEQFF
TRBJ2-1 - TRBV7-8 TRBD2 TGTGCCAGCAGCTTGAGGAGGGTACTAGCGGGAGGGCTGTCGGATGAGCAGTTCTTC CASSLRRVLAGGLSDEQFF
TRBJ2-7 - TRBV5-4 - TGTGCCAGCAGCTTCCGGGGCGGGGTGAACGAGCAGTACTTC CASSFRGGVNEQYF
TRBJ2-7 - TRBV27 TRBD1 TGTGCCAGCAGCCAAACAGGGGGCTTGCGAAAAACCTACGAGCAGTACTTC CASSQTGGLRKTYEQYF
TRBJ2-3 - TRBV2 TRBD2 TGTGCCAGCAGTCCCATCGAGGAGGGAGGGCGAGAAGATACGCAGTATTTT CASSPIEEGGREDTQYF
TRBJ1-2 - TRBV2 - TGTGCCAGCAACTACGAGGGAGGCTACACCTTC CASNYEGGYTF
TRBJ2-7 few TRBV9 - TGTGCCAGCAGCGTTACGGGGGTAGGTGCGGGTTCCTACGAGCAGTACTTC CASSVTGVGAGSYEQYF
TRBJ2-7 - TRBV30 - TGTGCCTGGAGTGTAGGGGGTTACGAGCAGTACTTC CAWSVGGYEQYF
TRBJ1-1 few TRBV6-5 - TGTGCCAGCAACGAACAGGTGAACACTGAAGCTTTCTTT CASNEQVNTEAFF
TRBJ2-2 - TRBV7-2 TRBD2 TGTGCCAGCAGCGTAGGCGGGACTAGCTTTGCCGGGGAGCTGTTTTTT CASSVGGTSFAGELFF
TRBJ2-7 once TRBV4-1 TRBD1 TGCGCCAGCAGCCCGCGGACAGGAAACTACGAGCAGTACTTC CASSPRTGNYEQYF
TRBJ2-7 - TRBV7-2 TRBD1 TGTGCCAGCAGCTCATTGACAGGGTGGGGGCAGTACTTC CASSSLTGWGQYF
TRBJ2-7 - TRBV5-1 TRBD2 TGCGCCAGCAGCTTGTCAGTGGCGGGAGGCTACGAGCAGTACTTC CASSLSVAGGYEQYF
TRBJ2-5 - TRBV6-1 - TGTGCCAGCAGTGACGGCGGGGGCTCGGAGACCCAGTACTTC CASSDGGGSETQYF
TRBJ1-1 - TRBV30 - TGTGCCTGGAGACAAGGTCGGAGCAGGAACACTGAAGCTTTCTTT CAWRQGRSRNTEAFF
TRBJ1-5 - TRBV5-6 - TGTGCCAGCAGCCGCAGGGCGAATCAGCCCCAGCATTTT CASSRRANQPQHF
TRBJ2-7 - TRBV2 TRBD2 TGTGCCAGCAGTGAAGGGGGGGGGACTAACTACGAGCAGTACTTC CASSEGGGTNYEQYF